One sample yielded the 10 T cell receptor beta chains listed below, sequenced in a study of blood T cell repertoires in COVID-19. TCRdb keeps only in-frame clones here, not all; method: immunoSEQ multiplex PCR. Among tens of thousands of clones listed, around 70% were seen once. Sequenced material: peripheral blood. These receptor sequences come from a woman between 65 and 79 years old with acute or convalescent COVID-19.

The J gene is TRBJ2-5, the V gene TRBV7-9; possibly TRBD1 for D (5 bases). With 4 bases removed from V and 5 bases from J, the gap between germline ends came to 11 bases. Germline CDR1 is SEHNR and CDR2 is FQNEAQ (reference sequence). The CDR3 consists of 13 residues. CDR3 loop: CASSSRELETQYF. CDR3 DNA sequence: TGTGCCAGCAGCTCCAGGGAATTGGAGACCCAGTACTTC.

This rearrangement joins TRBV11-2 to TRBJ1-5; D is undetermined. V lost 1 base and J 2 bases, leaving 12 bases between the germline ends. CDR1 and CDR2 (germline): SGHAT, FQNNGV. The length of the CDR3 is 16 residues. Here the CDR3 reads CASSLGGSRGNQPQHF. The CDR3 DNA follows: TGTGCCAGCAGCTTAGGAGGATCCCGAGGCAATCAGCCCCAGCATTTT.

This clone occurred a few times. The chain combines TRBV18 with TRBJ1-2; D gene ambiguous. There are 13 residues in the CDR3. Germline V CDR1 and CDR2: KGHSH, LQKENI. The V and J ends lost 3 bases and 0 bases respectively, with 5 bases between them. The CDR3 sequence is CASSPESNYGYTF. For the CDR3, the DNA is TGTGCCAGCTCACCGGAGTCTAACTATGGCTACACCTTC. Using reference TRBV18 and TRBJ1-2 for the parts outside the CDR3, the full variable domain is NAGVMQNPRHLVRRRGQEARLRCSPMKGHSHVYWYRQLPEEGLKFMVYLQKENIIDESGMPKERFSAEFPKEGPSILRIQQVVRGDSAAYFCASSPESNYGYTFGSGTRLTVV.

By share, this clone counts as medium-sized (0.01 to 0.1%). This chain links TRBV29-1 with TRBJ2-7; 9 bases fit TRBD1. V lost 5 bases, J lost 7 bases, and 6 bases stayed unmatched. Germline assignment: CDR1 SQVTM and CDR2 ANQGSEA. The CDR3 has 12 residues. The DNA for the CDR3 is TGCAGCGTTAAACAGGGGGCAAGGGAGCAGTACTTC. Translated, it gives CSVKQGAREQYF.

In its sample, this clone was seen a few times. The CDR3 nucleotides are TGTGCCAGCAGCCCGGGGACTCCCTGGAGCTCTGGAAACACCATATATTTT. Amino acids: CASSPGTPWSSGNTIYF. The chain combines TRBV3-1 (or the pseudogene TRBV3-2) with TRBJ1-3; TRBD1 is a possible D gene (5 bases). Germline CDR1 LGHDT, CDR2 YNNKEL (reference sequence). The CDR3 spans 17 residues. Trimming took off 4 bases at V and 0 bases at J, with 16 bases between the two ends.

The chain carries TRBV5-1 and TRBJ1-1, with D unclear. V shed 0 bases and J shed 1 base, with 7 bases lying between them. The CDR3 runs to 14 residues. Per the germline V gene, CDR1 is SGHRS and CDR2 is YFSETQ. The CDR3 is CASSLGDRNTEAFF. CDR3 coding DNA: TGCGCCAGCAGCTTGGGTGATAGGAACACTGAAGCTTTCTTT.

The V gene is TRBV9, the J gene TRBJ1-2; 8 positions match TRBD1. The CDR3 totals 15 residues. With V trimmed by 0 bases and J by 3 bases, 4 bases remained unmatched. CDR1 SGDLS and CDR2 YYNGEE come from the germline V gene. The CDR3 region is CASSVEPGGDYGYTF. The CDR3 bases are TGTGCCAGCAGCGTAGAACCAGGGGGCGACTATGGCTACACCTTC.

The chain carries TRBV7-9 and TRBJ1-2; D remains ambiguous. This CDR3 spans 14 amino acids. CDR1 and CDR2 from the germline V gene are SEHNR and FQNEAQ (reference sequence). V shed 5 bases and J shed 7 bases, with 17 bases lying between them. CDR3 sequence (DNA): TGTGCCAGCAGCCCTGCCTCCCGCGGGGTTGGCTACACCTTC. It specifies CASSPASRGVGYTF.

The chain has TRBV4-1 and TRBJ1-5, with D unclear. Per germline, CDR1 MGHRA and CDR2 YSYEKL. Trimming took off 4 bases at V and 3 bases at J, with 10 bases between the two ends. CDR3 length: 14 amino acids. CDR3 bases: TGCGCCAGCAGCCTCGGTCCCCCCAATCAGCCCCAGCATTTT. This codes for CASSLGPPNQPQHF.

The chain is built from TRBV18 and TRBJ1-1; possible D gene TRBD1, 6 bases. Germline assignment: CDR1 KGHSH and CDR2 LQKENI. V was trimmed by 8 bases and J by 1 base, leaving 17 bases between them. The CDR3 covers 15 residues. Written as DNA, the CDR3 is TGTGCCAGCCTCCGCGTAGGGGGGGCGAACACTGAAGCTTTCTTT. The encoded protein is CASLRVGGANTEAFF.